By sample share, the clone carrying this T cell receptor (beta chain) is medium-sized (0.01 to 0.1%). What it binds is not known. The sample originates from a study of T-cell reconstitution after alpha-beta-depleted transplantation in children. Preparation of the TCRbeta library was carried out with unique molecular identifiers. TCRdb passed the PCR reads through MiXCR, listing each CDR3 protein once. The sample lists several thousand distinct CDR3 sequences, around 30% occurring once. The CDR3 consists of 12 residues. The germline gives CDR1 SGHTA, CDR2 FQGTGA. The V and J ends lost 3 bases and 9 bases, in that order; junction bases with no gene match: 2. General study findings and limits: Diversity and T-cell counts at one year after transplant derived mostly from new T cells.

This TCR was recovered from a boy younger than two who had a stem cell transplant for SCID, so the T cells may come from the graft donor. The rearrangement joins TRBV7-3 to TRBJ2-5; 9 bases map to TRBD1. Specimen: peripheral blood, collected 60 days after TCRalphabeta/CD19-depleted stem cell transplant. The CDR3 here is CASSFYRGPQYF. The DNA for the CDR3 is TGTGCCAGCAGCTTTTACAGGGGGCCCCAGTACTTC.